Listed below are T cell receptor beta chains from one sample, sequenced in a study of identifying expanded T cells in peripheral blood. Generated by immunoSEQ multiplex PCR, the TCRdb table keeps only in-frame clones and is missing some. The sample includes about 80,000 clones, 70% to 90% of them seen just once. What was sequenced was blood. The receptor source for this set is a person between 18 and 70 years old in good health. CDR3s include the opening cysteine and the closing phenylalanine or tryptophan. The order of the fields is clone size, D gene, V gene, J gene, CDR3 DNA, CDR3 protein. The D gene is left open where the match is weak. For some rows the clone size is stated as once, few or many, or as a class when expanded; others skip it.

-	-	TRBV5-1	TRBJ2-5	TGCGCCAGCAGCTTCCTTCAAGAGACCCAGTACTTC	CASSFLQETQYF
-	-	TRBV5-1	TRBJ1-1	TGCGCCAGCAGCTTGGCCGACGGACGGAGAACTGAAGCTTTCTTT	CASSLADGRRTEAFF
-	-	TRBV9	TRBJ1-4	TGTGCCAGCAGCGTAGGTCCCCAGGAGGAAAAACTGTTTTTT	CASSVGPQEEKLFF
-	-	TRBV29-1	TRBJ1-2	TGCAGCGTCGTGACACCCCGGGGCTATGGCTACACCTTC	CSVVTPRGYGYTF
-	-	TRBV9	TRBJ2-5	TGTGCCAGCAGCGGAGATACCTTTTGGGAGACCCAGTACTTC	CASSGDTFWETQYF
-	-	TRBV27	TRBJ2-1	TGTGCCAGCAGTTTTTCGACGGAGAGCTCCTACAATGAGCAGTTCTTC	CASSFSTESSYNEQFF
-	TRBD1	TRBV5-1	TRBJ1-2	TGCGCCAGCAGCCTTACACCCGGGACAGCACGCTATGGCTACACCTTC	CASSLTPGTARYGYTF
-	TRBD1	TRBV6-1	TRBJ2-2	TGTGCCAGCAGTGTCTCAGGGGGCATCACCGGGGAGCTGTTTTTT	CASSVSGGITGELFF
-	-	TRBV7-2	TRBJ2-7	TGTGCCAGCAGCCCCAAGGGACTCTCCTACGAGCAGTACTTC	CASSPKGLSYEQYF
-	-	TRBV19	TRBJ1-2	TGTGCCAGTAGTGGAAGCGGCGCAGGGACGGTCCGCGGCTACACCTTC	CASSGSGAGTVRGYTF
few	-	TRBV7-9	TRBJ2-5	TGTGCCAGCAGCTTTGCTAGTGAGACCCAGTACTTC	CASSFASETQYF
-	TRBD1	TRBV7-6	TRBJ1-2	TGTGCCAGCAGGTCATGGGGACAGGGGGAGGTCTTC	CASRSWGQGEVF
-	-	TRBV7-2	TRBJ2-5	TGTGCCAGCAGCATCCAAGAGACCCAGTACTTC	CASSIQETQYF
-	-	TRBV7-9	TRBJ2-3	TGTGCCAGCAGGTACAGCTTTGGACCAGATACGCAGTATTTT	CASRYSFGPDTQYF
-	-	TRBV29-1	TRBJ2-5	TGCAGCGTTGTTTCCAGTCTTGGAGAGACCCAGTACTTC	CSVVSSLGETQYF
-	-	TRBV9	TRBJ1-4	TGTGCCAGCAGCGTAGGGACAGAGGAAAAACTGTTTTTT	CASSVGTEEKLFF
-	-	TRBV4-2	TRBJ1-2	TGTGCCAGCAGCCAAGATCGGGGCGCAGGGTCCGAGCGTGGCTACACCTTC	CASSQDRGAGSERGYTF